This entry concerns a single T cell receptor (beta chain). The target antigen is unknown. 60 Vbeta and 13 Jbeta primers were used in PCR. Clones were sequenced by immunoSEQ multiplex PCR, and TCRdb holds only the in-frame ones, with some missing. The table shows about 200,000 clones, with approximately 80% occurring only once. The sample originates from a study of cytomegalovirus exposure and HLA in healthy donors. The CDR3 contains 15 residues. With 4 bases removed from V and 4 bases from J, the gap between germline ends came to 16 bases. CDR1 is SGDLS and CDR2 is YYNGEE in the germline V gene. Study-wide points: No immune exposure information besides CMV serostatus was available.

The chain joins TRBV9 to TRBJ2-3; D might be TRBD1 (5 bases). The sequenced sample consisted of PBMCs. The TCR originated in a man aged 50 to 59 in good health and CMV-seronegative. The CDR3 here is CASSPGMKNSDTQYF. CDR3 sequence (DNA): TGTGCCAGCAGCCCAGGGATGAAGAACTCAGATACGCAGTATTTT.